Reported below is one TCR beta chain. This sample was taken from a study of monozygotic twins with inflammatory bowel disease. The CDR3 has 13 residues. The V gene's germline CDR1 is SGDLS and CDR2 YYNGEE. The RNA usage for each TCR library was approximately 3.5 ug of total RNA. TCRdb reprocessed the 5' RACE reads and stores each CDR3 protein as one record, lacking DNA. Its table lists approximately 300,000 distinct CDR3 sequences. Sequences were obtained from blood. The receptor was isolated from a human donor with ulcerative colitis or Crohn's disease, or a healthy co-twin of an affected twin (not recorded which). The chain uses TRBV9 and TRBJ2-1. The CDR3 sequence: CASSVATYNEQFF.